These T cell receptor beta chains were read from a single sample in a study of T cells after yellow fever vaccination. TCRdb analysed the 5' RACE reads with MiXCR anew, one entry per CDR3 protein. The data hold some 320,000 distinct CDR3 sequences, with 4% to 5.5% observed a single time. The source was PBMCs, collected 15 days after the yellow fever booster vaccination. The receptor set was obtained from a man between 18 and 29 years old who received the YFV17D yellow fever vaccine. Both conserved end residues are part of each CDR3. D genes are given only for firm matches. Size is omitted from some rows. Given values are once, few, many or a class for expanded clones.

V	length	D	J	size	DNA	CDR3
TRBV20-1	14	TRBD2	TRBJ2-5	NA	TGCAGTCGCCGGGGACTAGCGGGGGAAGAGACCCAGTACTTC	CSRRGLAGEETQYF
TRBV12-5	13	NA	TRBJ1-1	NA	TGTGCTAGTGGTTTACAGGGTGGTGCTGAAGCTTTCTTT	CASGLQGGAEAFF
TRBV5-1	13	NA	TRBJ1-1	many	TGCGCCAGCAGTCAGCGAATGAACACTGAAGCTTTCTTT	CASSQRMNTEAFF
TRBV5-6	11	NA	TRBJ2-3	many	TGTGCCAGCAGCCGACAGGAAGGCGCGTATTTT	CASSRQEGAYF
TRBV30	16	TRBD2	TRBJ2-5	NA	TGTGCCTGGAGTGTAAGAGCGGGGGGCCCCCAAGAGACCCAGTACTTC	CAWSVRAGGPQETQYF
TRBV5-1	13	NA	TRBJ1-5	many	TGCGCCAGCCGTGGGGGCCCGGATCAGCCCCAGCATTTT	CASRGGPDQPQHF
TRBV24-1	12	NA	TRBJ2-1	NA	TGTGCCACCAGTACCCTTTTCGGTGAGCAGTTCTTC	CATSTLFGEQFF
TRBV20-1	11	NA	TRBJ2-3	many	TGCAGTGCTCACAGGGAGTATACGCAGTATTTT	CSAHREYTQYF
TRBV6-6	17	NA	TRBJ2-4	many	TGTGCCAGCAGGGGATTACAGGGCCAAAGAGCCAAAAACATTCAGTACTTC	CASRGLQGQRAKNIQYF
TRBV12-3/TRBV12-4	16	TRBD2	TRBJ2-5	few	TGTGCCAGCAGTTTAGCCCGGACTAGATCAAGATCGACCCAGTACTTC	CASSLARTRSRSTQYF
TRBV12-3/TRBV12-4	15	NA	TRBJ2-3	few	TGTGCCAGCAGTTTGCGGGGCACGGGGACAGATACGCAGTATTTT	CASSLRGTGTDTQYF
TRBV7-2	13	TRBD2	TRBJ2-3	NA	TGTGCCAGCAGGATAGCGGGGGGGTATACGCAGTATTTT	CASRIAGGYTQYF
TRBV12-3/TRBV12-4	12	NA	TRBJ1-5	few	TGTGCCAGCAGGGGGGTGAGTCAGCCCCAGCATTTT	CASRGVSQPQHF
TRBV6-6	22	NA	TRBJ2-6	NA	TGTGCCAGCAGTTACTCGAGACCGTATGTGAAGCCTCCTATCACTGGGGCCAACGTCCTGACTTTC	CASSYSRPYVKPPITGANVLTF
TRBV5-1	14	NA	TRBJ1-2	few	TGCGCCAGCAGCGCACAATCGGTTCTCGGGGGCTACACCTTC	CASSAQSVLGGYTF
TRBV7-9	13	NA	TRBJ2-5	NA	TGTGCCAGCAGCTTACGGGGGTCGGAGACCCAGTACTTC	CASSLRGSETQYF